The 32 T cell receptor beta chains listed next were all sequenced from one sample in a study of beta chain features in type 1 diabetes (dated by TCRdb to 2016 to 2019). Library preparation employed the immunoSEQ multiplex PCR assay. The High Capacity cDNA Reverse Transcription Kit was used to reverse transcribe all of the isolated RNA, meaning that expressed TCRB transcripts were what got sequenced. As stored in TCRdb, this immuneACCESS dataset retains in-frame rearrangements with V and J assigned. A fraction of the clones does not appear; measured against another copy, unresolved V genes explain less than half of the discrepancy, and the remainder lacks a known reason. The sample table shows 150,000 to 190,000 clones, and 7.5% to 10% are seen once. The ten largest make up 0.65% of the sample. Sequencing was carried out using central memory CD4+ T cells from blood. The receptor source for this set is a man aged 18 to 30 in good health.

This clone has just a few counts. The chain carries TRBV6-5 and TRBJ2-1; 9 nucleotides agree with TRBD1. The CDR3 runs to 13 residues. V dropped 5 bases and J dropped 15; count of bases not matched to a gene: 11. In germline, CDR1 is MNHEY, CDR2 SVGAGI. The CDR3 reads CASSPGTGGVGFF. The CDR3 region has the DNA TGTGCCAGCAGTCCTGGAACAGGGGGCGTTGGGTTCTTC.

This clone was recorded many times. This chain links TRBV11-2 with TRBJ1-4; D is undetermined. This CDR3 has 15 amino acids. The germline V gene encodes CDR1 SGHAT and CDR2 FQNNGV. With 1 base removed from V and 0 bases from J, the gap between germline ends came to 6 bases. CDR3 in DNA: TGTGCCAGCAGCTTAGTATATGCAACTAATGAAAAACTGTTTTTT. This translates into CASSLVYATNEKLFF.

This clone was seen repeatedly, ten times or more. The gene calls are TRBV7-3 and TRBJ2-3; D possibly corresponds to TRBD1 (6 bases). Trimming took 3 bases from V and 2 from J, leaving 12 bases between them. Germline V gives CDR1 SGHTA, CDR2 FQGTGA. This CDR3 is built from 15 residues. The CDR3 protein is CASSFSGQDTDTQYF. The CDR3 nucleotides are TGTGCCAGCAGCTTCTCGGGACAAGACACAGATACGCAGTATTTT. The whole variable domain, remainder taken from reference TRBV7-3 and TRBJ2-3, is GAGVSQTPSNKVTEKGKYVELRCDPISGHTALYWYRQSLGQGPEFLIYFQGTGAADDSGLPNDRFFAVRPEGSVSTLKIQRTERGDSAVYLCASSFSGQDTDTQYFGPGTRLTVL.

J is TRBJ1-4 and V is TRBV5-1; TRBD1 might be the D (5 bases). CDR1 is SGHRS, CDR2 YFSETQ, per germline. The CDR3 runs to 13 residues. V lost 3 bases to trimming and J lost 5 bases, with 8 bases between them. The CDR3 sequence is CASSWGGNEKLFF. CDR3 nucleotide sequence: TGCGCCAGCAGCTGGGGGGGAAATGAAAAACTGTTTTTT.

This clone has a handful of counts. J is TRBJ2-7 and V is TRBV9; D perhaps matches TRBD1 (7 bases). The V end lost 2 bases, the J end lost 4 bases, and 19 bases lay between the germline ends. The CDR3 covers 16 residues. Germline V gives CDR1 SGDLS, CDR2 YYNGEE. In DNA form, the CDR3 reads TGTGCCAGCAGCGTCCAATCAGGAGGGGGCTTGTACGAGCAGTACTTC. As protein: CASSVQSGGGLYEQYF.

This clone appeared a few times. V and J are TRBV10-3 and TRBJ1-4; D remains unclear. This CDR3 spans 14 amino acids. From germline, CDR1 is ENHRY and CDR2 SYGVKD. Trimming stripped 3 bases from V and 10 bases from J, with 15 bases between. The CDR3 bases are TGTGCCATCAGTGACGATAGCCGGTTGGGAAAACTGTTTTTT. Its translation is CAISDDSRLGKLFF.

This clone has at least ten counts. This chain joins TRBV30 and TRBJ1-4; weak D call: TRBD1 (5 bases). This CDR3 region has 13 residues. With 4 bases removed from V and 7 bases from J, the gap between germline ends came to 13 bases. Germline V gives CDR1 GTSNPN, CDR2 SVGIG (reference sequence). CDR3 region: CAWTKGTGEKLFF. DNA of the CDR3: TGTGCCTGGACCAAAGGAACAGGTGAAAAACTGTTTTTT.

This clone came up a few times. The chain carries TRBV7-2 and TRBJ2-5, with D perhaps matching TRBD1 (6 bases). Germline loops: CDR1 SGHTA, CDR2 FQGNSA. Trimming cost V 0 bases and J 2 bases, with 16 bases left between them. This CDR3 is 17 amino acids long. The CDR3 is CASSLALTGQKQETQYF. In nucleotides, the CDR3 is TGTGCCAGCAGCTTAGCATTGACAGGACAGAAACAAGAGACCCAGTACTTC.

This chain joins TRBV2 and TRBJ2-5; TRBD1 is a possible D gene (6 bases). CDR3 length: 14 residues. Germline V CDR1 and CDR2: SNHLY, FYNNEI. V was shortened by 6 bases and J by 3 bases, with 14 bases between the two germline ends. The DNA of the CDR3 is TGTGCCAGCAGGGTACAGGGTGGGAAAGAGACCCAGTACTTC. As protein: CASRVQGGKETQYF.

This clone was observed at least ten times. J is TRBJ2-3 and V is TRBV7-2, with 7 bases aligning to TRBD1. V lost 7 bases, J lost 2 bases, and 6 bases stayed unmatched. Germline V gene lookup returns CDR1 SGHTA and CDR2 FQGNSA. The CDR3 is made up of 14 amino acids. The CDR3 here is CASTGTVNTDTQYF. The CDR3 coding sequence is TGTGCCAGCACCGGGACAGTAAACACAGATACGCAGTATTTT. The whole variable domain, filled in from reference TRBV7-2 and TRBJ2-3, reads GAGVSQSPSNKVTEKGKDVELRCDPISGHTALYWYRQSLGQGLEFLIYFQGNSAPDKSGLPSDRFSAERTGGSVSTLTIQRTQQEDSAVYLCASTGTVNTDTQYFGPGTRLTVL.

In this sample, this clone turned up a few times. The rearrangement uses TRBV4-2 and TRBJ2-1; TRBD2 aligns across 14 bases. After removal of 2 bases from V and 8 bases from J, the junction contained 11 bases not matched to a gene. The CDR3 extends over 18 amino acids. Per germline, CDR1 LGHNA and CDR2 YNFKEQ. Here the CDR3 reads CASSQQTGTSGRGDEQFF. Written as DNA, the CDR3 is TGTGCCAGCAGCCAACAAACTGGGACTAGCGGGAGAGGAGATGAGCAGTTCTTC.

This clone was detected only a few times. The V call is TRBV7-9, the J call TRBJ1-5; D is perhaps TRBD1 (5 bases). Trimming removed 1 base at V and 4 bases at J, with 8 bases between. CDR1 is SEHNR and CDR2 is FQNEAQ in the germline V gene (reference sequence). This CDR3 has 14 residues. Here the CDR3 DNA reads TGTGCCAGCAGCTTAGGGGGCTTTAATCAGCCCCAGCATTTT. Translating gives CASSLGGFNQPQHF.

CDR3 sequence reads: CASRRQGAGENTIYF. CDR3 sequence (DNA): TGTGCCAGCAGGCGACAGGGGGCAGGGGAAAACACCATATATTTT. The chain joins TRBV5-6 to TRBJ1-3; 10 bases agree with TRBD1. After removal of 5 bases from V and 6 bases from J, the junction contained 8 bases not matched to a gene. Germline V gene sequence: CDR1 SGHDT, CDR2 YYEEEE. The CDR3 is made up of 15 amino acids.

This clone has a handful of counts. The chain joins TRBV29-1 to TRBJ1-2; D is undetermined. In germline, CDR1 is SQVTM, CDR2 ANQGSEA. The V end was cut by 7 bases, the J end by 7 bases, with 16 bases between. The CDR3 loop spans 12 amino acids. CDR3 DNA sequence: TGCAGCGGGGCTCTTTCGTTTGGTGGCTACACCTTC. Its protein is CSGALSFGGYTF.

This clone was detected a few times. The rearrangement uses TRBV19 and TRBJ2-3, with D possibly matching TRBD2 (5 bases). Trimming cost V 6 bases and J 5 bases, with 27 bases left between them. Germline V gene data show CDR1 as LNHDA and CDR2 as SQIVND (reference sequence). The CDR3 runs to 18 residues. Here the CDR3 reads CASRGAEPTRGRGDTQYF. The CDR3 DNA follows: TGTGCCAGTAGAGGAGCGGAGCCCACCCGAGGTCGCGGAGATACGCAGTATTTT.

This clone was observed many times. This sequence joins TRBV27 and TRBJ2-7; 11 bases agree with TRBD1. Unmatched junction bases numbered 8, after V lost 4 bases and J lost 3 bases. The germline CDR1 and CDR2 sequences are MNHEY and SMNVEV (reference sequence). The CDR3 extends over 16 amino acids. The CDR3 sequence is CASSYSAGTGGYEQYF. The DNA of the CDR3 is TGTGCCAGCAGTTATTCTGCAGGGACAGGGGGCTACGAGCAGTACTTC.

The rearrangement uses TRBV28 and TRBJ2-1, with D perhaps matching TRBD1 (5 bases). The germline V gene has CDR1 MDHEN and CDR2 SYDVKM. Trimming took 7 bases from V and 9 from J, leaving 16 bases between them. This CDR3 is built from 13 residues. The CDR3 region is CASTDSPRGEQFF. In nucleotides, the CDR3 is TGTGCCAGCACCGACAGTCCTCGTGGTGAGCAGTTCTTC.

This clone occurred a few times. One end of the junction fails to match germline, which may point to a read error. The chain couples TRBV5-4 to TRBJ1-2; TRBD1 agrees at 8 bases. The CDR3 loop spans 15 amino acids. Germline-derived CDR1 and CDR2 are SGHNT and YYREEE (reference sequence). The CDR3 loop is CASSRQMTGDGGYTF. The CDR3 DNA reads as TGCGCCAGCAGCCGACAAATGACAGGGGACGGAGGCTACACCTTC. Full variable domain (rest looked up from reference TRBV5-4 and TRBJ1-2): ETGVTQSPTHLIKTRGQQVTLRCSSQSGHNTVSWYQQALGQGPQFIFQYYREEENGRGNFPPRFSGLQFPNYSSELNVNALELDDSALYLCASSRQMTGDGGYTFGSGTRLTVV.

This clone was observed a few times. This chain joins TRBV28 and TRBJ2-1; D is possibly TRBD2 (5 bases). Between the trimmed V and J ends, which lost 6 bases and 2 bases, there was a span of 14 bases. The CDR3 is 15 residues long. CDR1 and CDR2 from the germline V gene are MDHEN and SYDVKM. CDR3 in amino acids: CASSPPRRPYNEQFF. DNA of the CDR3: TGTGCCAGCAGCCCTCCAAGGAGGCCCTACAATGAGCAGTTCTTC.

DNA of the CDR3: TGTGCCTGGAGTGGGGGCAGGGTCTATGGCTACACCTTC. Translated, it gives CAWSGGRVYGYTF. V gene TRBV30 combines with J gene TRBJ1-2, with TRBD1 as a possible D gene (5 bases). Trimming pared 1 base from V and 4 bases from J, leaving 10 bases between. The CDR3 is made up of 13 amino acids. Germline CDR1 is GTSNPN and CDR2 is SVGIG (reference sequence).

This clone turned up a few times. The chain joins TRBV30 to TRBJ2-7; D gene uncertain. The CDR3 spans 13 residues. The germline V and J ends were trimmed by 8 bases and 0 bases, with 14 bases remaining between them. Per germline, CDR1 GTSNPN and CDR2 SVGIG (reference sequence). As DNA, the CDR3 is TGTGCCGGGCAACGATCGAGCTCCTACGAGCAGTACTTC. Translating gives CAGQRSSSYEQYF.

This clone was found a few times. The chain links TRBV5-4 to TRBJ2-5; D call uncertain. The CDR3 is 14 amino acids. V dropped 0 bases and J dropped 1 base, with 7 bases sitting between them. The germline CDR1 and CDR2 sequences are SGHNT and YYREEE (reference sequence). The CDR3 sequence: CASSLGTAQETQYF. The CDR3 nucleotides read TGTGCCAGCAGCTTGGGTACAGCCCAAGAGACCCAGTACTTC.

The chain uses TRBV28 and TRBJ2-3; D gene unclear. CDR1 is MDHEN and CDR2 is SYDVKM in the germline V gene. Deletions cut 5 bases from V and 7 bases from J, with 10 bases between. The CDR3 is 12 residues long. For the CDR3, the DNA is TGTGCCAGCAGTATCTCCGGGTATACGCAGTATTTT. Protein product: CASSISGYTQYF.

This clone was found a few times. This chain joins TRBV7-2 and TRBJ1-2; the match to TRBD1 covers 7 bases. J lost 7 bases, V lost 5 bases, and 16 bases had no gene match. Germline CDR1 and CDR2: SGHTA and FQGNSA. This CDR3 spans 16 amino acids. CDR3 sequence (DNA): TGTGCCAGCAGCCCCCCGACAGGGAGAGGAGTCTCTGGCTACACCTTC. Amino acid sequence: CASSPPTGRGVSGYTF.

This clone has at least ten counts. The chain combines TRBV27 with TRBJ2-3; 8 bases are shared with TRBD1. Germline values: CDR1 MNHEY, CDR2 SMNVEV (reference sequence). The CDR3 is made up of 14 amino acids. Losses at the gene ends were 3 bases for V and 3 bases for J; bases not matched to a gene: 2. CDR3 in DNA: TGTGCCAGCAGTTTTGGGACAGGAACAGATACGCAGTATTTT. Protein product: CASSFGTGTDTQYF.

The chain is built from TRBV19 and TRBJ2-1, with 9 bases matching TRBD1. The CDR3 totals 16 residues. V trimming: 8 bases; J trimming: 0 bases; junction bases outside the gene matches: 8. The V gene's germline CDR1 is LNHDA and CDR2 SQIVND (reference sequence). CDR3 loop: CASGKGQGTSYNEQFF. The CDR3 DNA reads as TGTGCCAGTGGGAAAGGACAGGGGACCTCCTACAATGAGCAGTTCTTC.

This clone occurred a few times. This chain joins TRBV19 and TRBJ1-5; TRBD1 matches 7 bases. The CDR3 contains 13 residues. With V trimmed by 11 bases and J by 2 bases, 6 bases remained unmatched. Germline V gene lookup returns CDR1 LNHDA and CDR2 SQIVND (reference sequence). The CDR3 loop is CAGGTERNQPQHF. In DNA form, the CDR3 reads TGTGCCGGCGGGACAGAACGCAATCAGCCCCAGCATTTT.

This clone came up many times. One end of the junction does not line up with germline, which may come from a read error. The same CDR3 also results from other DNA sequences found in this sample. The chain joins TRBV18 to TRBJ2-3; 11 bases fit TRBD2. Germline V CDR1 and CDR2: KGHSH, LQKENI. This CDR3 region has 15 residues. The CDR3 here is CASSPLAGVGDTQYF. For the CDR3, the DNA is TGTGCCAGCTCGCCACTAGCGGGAGTGGGAGATACGCAGTATTTT.

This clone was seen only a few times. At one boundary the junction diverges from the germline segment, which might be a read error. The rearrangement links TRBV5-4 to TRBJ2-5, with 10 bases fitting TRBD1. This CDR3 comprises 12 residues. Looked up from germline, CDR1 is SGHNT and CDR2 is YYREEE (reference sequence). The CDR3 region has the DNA TGTGCCAGCAGCTTGACTCCGGGACAGGGGCACTTC. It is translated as CASSLTPGQGHF.

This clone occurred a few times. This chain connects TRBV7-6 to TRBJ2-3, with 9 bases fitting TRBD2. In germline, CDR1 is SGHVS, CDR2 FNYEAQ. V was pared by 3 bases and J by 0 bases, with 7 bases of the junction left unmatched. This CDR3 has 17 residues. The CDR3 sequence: CASSFGLAGSSTDTQYF. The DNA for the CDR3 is TGTGCCAGCAGCTTTGGCCTAGCGGGATCTAGCACAGATACGCAGTATTTT.

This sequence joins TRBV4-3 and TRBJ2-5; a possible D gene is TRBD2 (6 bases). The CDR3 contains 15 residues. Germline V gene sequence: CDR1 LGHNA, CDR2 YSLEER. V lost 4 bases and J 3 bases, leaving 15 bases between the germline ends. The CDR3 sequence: CASSLSPSAEETQYF. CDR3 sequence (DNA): TGCGCCAGCAGCCTTTCACCTAGCGCGGAAGAGACCCAGTACTTC.

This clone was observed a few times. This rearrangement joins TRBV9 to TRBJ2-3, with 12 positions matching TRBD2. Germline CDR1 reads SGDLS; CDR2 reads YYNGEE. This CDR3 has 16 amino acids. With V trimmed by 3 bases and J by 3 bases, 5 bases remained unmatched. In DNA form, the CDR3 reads TGTGCCAGCAGCGCATTACTAGCGGGAGGAACAGATACGCAGTATTTT. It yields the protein CASSALLAGGTDTQYF.